The 24 T cell receptor beta chains in this list originate from one sample, sequenced in a study of T cell clonality in common variable immunodeficiency. Study-level findings and limits: Common variable immunodeficiency TCR beta sequences reportedly had fewer deletions and N-nucleotide insertions.

Libraries were prepared by immunoSEQ multiplex PCR; TCRdb keeps only in-frame clonotypes and omits some of them. Listed for the sample are some 9,700 clones, none seen a single time. These receptors' targets are unknown. Sample: peripheral blood mononuclear cells. The receptor source for this set is a human donor with common variable immunodeficiency.

The sample holds many counts of this clone. The read falls 3 residues short of the CDR3 end, and the missing part is taken from the germline J gene. The rearrangement joins TRBV11-2 to TRBJ1-1; 8 nucleotides match TRBD1. CDR3 length: 11 residues. Germline V gene lookup returns CDR1 SGHAT and CDR2 FQNNGV. Incomplete CDR3 DNA: TGTGCCAGCAGCTCTGGACAGGGA. Protein sequence: CASSSGQG. From start to end, the CDR3 is CASSSGQGAFF.

In its sample, this clone is medium-sized (0.01 to 0.1%). The missing CDR3 end, 3 residues past where the read stops, is filled in from the germline J gene. This chain links TRBV19 with TRBJ1-5; D is ambiguous. V lost 3 bases and J 6 bases, leaving 9 bases between the germline ends. The CDR3 is 13 amino acids. Germline V gene data show CDR1 as LNHDA and CDR2 as SQIVND (reference sequence). CDR3: CASSISGVQPQHF. The sequenced part of the CDR3 DNA is TGTGCCAGTAGTATTTCCGGGGTTCAGCCC.

This clone was seen many times. The CDR3 is CASSQEGVGSPLHF. Partial CDR3 DNA: TGTGCCAGCAGTCAGGAGGGGGTTGGATCACCC. This rearrangement joins TRBV7-9 to TRBJ1-6; tentatively, D is TRBD1 (6 bases). The read is 3 residues too short to cover the CDR3 end, so that end is filled in from the germline J gene. This CDR3 comprises 14 residues. V dropped 6 bases and J dropped 10 bases, with 16 bases sitting between them. The V gene's germline CDR1 is SEHNR and CDR2 FQNEAQ (reference sequence).

This clone has at least ten counts. The missing CDR3 end, 3 residues past where the read stops, is filled in from the germline J gene. The V gene is TRBV7-9, the J gene TRBJ2-7; D might be TRBD1 (6 bases). V was shortened by 1 base and J by 1 base, with 8 bases between the two germline ends. CDR3 length: 14 amino acids. CDR1 and CDR2 from the germline V gene are SEHNR and FQNEAQ (reference sequence). The CDR3 spells CASSLVTGSYEQYF. CDR3 DNA (partial): TGTGCCAGCAGCTTAGTAACAGGGTCCTACGAG.

This clone was picked up many times. With the read ending 3 residues before the CDR3 end, the germline J gene is used to fill in that end. The rearrangement joins TRBV5-4 to TRBJ2-5; TRBD1 matches at 7 bases. Per the germline V gene, CDR1 is SGHNT and CDR2 is YYREEE (reference sequence). V lost 4 bases, J lost 1 base, and 7 bases stayed unmatched. The CDR3 runs 15 residues. The covered CDR3 bases are TGTGCCAGCAGCCCAGAACAGGGGACCCAAGAGACC. This translates into CASSPEQGTQET. The full-length CDR3 reads as CASSPEQGTQETQYF.

The table lists this clone with many counts. The read is 3 residues too short to cover the CDR3 end, so that end is filled in from the germline J gene. V gene TRBV19 combines with J gene TRBJ1-2, with D tentatively TRBD1 (6 bases). This CDR3 is built from 15 residues. Trimming removed 0 bases at V and 0 bases at J, with 8 bases between. Germline CDR1 is LNHDA and CDR2 is SQIVND (reference sequence). The CDR3 loop is CASSIEGAANYGYTF. Partial CDR3 DNA: TGTGCCAGTAGTATAGAGGGGGCTGCTAACTATGGC. Full variable domain (missing parts from reference TRBV19 and TRBJ1-2): DGGITQSPKYLFRKEGQNVTLSCEQNLNHDAMYWYRQDPGQGLRLIYYSQIVNDFQKGDIAEGYSVSREKKESFPLTVTSAQKNPTAFYLCASSIEGAANYGYTFGSGTRLTVV.

This clone showed up many times. The read comes to an end 3 residues before the CDR3 does, leaving the germline J gene to fill in the end. The J gene is TRBJ1-5, the V gene TRBV19, with D unclear. The CDR3 is 14 amino acids. The V end lost 2 bases, the J end lost 2 bases, and 7 bases lay between the germline ends. CDR1 is LNHDA and CDR2 is SQIVND in the germline V gene (reference sequence). The CDR3 region is CASSIRTGNQPQHF. The sequenced CDR3 bases are TGTGCCAGTAGTATACGCACTGGCAATCAGCCC.

This clone came up many times. The missing CDR3 end, 3 residues past where the read stops, is filled in from the germline J gene. This sequence joins TRBV20-1 and TRBJ1-1, with D perhaps TRBD1 (5 bases). Trimming removed 3 bases from V and 5 bases from J, with 10 bases in between. The CDR3 has 12 amino acids. CDR1 is DFQATT and CDR2 is SNEGSKA in the germline V gene (reference sequence). CDR3 region: CSASGGNTEAFF. Incomplete CDR3 DNA: TGCAGTGCTAGTGGGGGGAATACTGAA.

This clone was counted at least ten times. From the germline J gene comes the end of the CDR3, since the read stops 3 residues before it. Other DNA sequences in the same sample also yield this CDR3. This chain joins TRBV20-1 and TRBJ2-1; TRBD2 matches at 14 bases. V shed 6 bases, J shed 8 bases, and the junction held 6 bases outside the gene matches. In germline, CDR1 is DFQATT, CDR2 SNEGSKA (reference sequence). The CDR3 totals 14 residues. The part of the CDR3 DNA that was read is TGCAGTGCGGGGACTAGCGGGAGAGGTTATGAG. This encodes CSAGTSGRGYE. The entire CDR3 protein is CSAGTSGRGYEQFF.

Ten or more counts support this clone. With the read ending 3 residues before the CDR3 end, the germline J gene is used to fill in that end. The rearrangement links TRBV7-9 to TRBJ2-2, with D perhaps given as TRBD1 or TRBD2 (5 bases each). Germline CDR1 and CDR2: SEHNR and FQNEAQ (reference sequence). Trimming took off 3 bases at V and 3 bases at J, with 8 bases between the two ends. The CDR3 covers 14 residues. The CDR3 sequence is CASSFREYTGELFF. Partial CDR3 DNA: TGTGCCAGCAGCTTCAGGGAGTACACCGGGGAG.

Ten or more counts support this clone. The read ends 3 residues before the CDR3 terminus; that terminus is restored from the germline J gene. This sequence joins TRBV2 and TRBJ1-5; TRBD1 might be the D (5 bases). Trimming stripped 3 bases from V and 2 bases from J, with 11 bases between. CDR3 length: 15 residues. Germline values: CDR1 SNHLY, CDR2 FYNNEI. The CDR3 loop is CASSEGGSGNQPQHF. The sequenced part of the CDR3 DNA is TGTGCCAGCAGTGAGGGGGGGTCTGGCAATCAGCCC.

This clone is medium-sized (0.01 to 0.1%) by share. This CDR3 is CASSYVPGQQSSYNSPLHF. Incomplete CDR3 DNA: TGCGCCAGCAGCTACGTACCGGGACAACAGAGCTCCTATAATTCACCC. The rearrangement uses TRBV5-1 and TRBJ1-6, with a weak D call TRBD1 (6 bases). The missing CDR3 end, 3 residues past where the read stops, is filled in from the germline J gene. This CDR3 is built from 19 residues. Looked up from germline, CDR1 is SGHRS and CDR2 is YFSETQ. V gave up 3 bases and J gave up 0 bases, with 19 bases separating them.

This clone was picked up many times. The read terminates 3 residues before the CDR3 end, so the remaining end is supplied by the germline J gene. The V and J genes are TRBV3-1 (or the pseudogene TRBV3-2) and TRBJ2-5; 7 bases align to TRBD2. CDR3 size: 15 residues. Germline V gene sequence: CDR1 LGHDT, CDR2 YNNKEL (reference sequence). With V trimmed by 5 bases and J by 5 bases, 11 bases remained unmatched. The CDR3: CASSSHGGSTETQYF. The CDR3 DNA, read in part, is TGTGCCAGCAGCTCTCACGGCGGGAGCACGGAGACC.

This clone was observed many times. With the read ending 3 residues before the CDR3 end, the germline J gene is used to fill in that end. The V and J genes are TRBV20-1 and TRBJ2-1, with a weak D call TRBD1 (6 bases). This CDR3 region has 16 residues. V was shortened by 6 bases and J by 4 bases, with 22 bases between the two germline ends. Germline V gives CDR1 DFQATT, CDR2 SNEGSKA (reference sequence). The CDR3 bases that were read are TGCAGTGCGCCATCCTTTGCCGGGACAAATTACAATGAG. Translation gives CSAPSFAGTNYNE. The full-length CDR3 reads as CSAPSFAGTNYNEQFF.

This clone is classed as medium-sized. The read comes to an end 3 residues before the CDR3 does, leaving the germline J gene to fill in the end. The chain joins TRBV19 to TRBJ2-5, with TRBD2 matching over 11 bases. The CDR3 runs 17 residues. Germline CDR1 LNHDA, CDR2 SQIVND (reference sequence). V trimming: 4 bases; J trimming: 1 base; junction bases outside the gene matches: 8. CDR3 sequence: CASSNSPSGGPQETQYF. The DNA read from the CDR3 is TGTGCCAGTAGTAATAGCCCTAGCGGGGGGCCCCAAGAGACC.

In this sample, this clone turned up many times. The read finishes 3 residues shy of the CDR3 end, and the germline J gene is used to complete it. This rearrangement joins TRBV6-2 or TRBV6-3 to TRBJ1-5, with 8 bases matching TRBD1. CDR3 length: 16 residues. CDR1 is MNHEY and CDR2 is SVGEGT in the germline V gene. J lost 1 base, V lost 6 bases, and 8 bases had no gene match. The CDR3 DNA, read in part, is TGTGCCAGCAGCGATTTATGGACAGGGAGCAATCAGCCC. Translated: CASSDLWTGSNQP. The full-length CDR3 reads as CASSDLWTGSNQPQHF.

At least ten counts were recorded for this clone. A read error may produce the germline difference seen at one junction end. The CDR3 extends 3 residues past the end of the read, so its final part is completed from the germline J gene. V is TRBV4-2 and J is TRBJ2-7; weak D call: TRBD2 (6 bases). The CDR3 is 16 amino acids. The germline gives CDR1 LGHNA, CDR2 YNFKEQ. CDR3 bases read: TGCGCCAGCACTAAGATTAGGGACTTTCGCCCCTACGAG. Translated: CASTKIRDFRPYE. The whole CDR3 is CASTKIRDFRPYEQYF.

The table lists this clone with many counts. The CDR3 end falls 3 residues outside the read, so it is completed with the germline J gene. The rearrangement uses TRBV5-1 and TRBJ2-5; 11 bases are shared with TRBD1. The germline V gene encodes CDR1 SGHRS and CDR2 YFSETQ. V lost 3 bases and J lost 5; bases outside the gene matches: 12. CDR3 length equals 17 residues. This chain's CDR3 is CASSSGQGGNVRETQYF. The CDR3 bases that were read are TGCGCCAGCAGCTCGGGACAGGGGGGCAATGTGAGGGAGACC.

The table lists this clone with many counts. Here the CDR3 reads CASRRRGLPYGYTF. The CDR3 bases that were read are TGTGCCAGCAGGAGGAGGGGACTCCCCTATGGC. This chain uses TRBV2 with TRBJ1-2; TRBD1 might be the D (5 bases). The CDR3 extends 3 residues past the end of the read, so its final part is completed from the germline J gene. Germline CDR1 SNHLY, CDR2 FYNNEI. The CDR3 totals 14 residues. V was pared by 6 bases and J by 4 bases, with 15 bases between.

This clone was seen ten or more times. Read sequence stops 3 residues before the CDR3 end, and the germline J gene provides the missing end. The chain joins TRBV5-1 to TRBJ1-1, with D possibly TRBD1 on 6 matching bases. The CDR3 is 14 residues long. Germline values: CDR1 SGHRS, CDR2 YFSETQ. The V end lost 4 bases, the J end lost 0 bases, and 10 bases lay between the germline ends. CDR3: CASSVGQLNTEAFF. CDR3 DNA, as far as it was read: TGCGCCAGCAGCGTGGGACAACTGAACACTGAA.

This clone is judged medium-sized. The CDR3 extends 3 residues past the end of the read, so its final part is completed from the germline J gene. The rearrangement links TRBV4-2 to TRBJ1-5; 8 nucleotides agree with TRBD1. From germline, CDR1 is LGHNA and CDR2 YNFKEQ. The CDR3 contains 16 residues. V dropped 1 base and J dropped 1; count of bases not matched to a gene: 3. The CDR3 DNA, read in part, is TGTGCCAGCAGCCAAGGGACAGGGCTAAGCAATCAGCCC. Translated: CASSQGTGLSNQP. From start to end, the CDR3 is CASSQGTGLSNQPQHF.

This clone was seen more than once but under ten times. The CDR3 end is not reached by the read, which stops 3 residues before it; the germline J gene fills it in. J is TRBJ2-1 and V is TRBV2; TRBD2 aligns across 13 bases. From germline, CDR1 is SNHLY and CDR2 FYNNEI. The junction had 12 bases not matched to a gene; V was cut back by 7 bases and J by 6 bases. The CDR3 contains 17 residues. CDR3 DNA (partial): TGTGCCAGCACGGGACTAGCGGGGCGCAGGTTCCTCAATGAG. Translated: CASTGLAGRRFLNE. From start to end, the CDR3 is CASTGLAGRRFLNEQFF.

This clone is medium-sized (0.01 to 0.1%) in the sample. The read terminates 3 residues ahead of where the CDR3 ends, so the germline J gene completes it. The genes are TRBV19 and TRBJ2-1, with D possibly TRBD1 on 6 matching bases. V lost 1 base, J lost 2 bases, and 15 bases lay in between. There are 17 residues in the CDR3. Germline loops: CDR1 LNHDA, CDR2 SQIVND (reference sequence). The CDR3: CASSIAQGLITYNEQFF. The sequenced CDR3 bases are TGTGCCAGTAGTATAGCCCAGGGGTTGATCACCTACAATGAG. The full variable domain, completed using reference TRBV19 and TRBJ2-1, is DGGITQSPKYLFRKEGQNVTLSCEQNLNHDAMYWYRQDPGQGLRLIYYSQIVNDFQKGDIAEGYSVSREKKESFPLTVTSAQKNPTAFYLCASSIAQGLITYNEQFFGPGTRLTVL.

There are many counts of this clone. The read gets to within 3 residues of the CDR3 end, and the germline J gene fills in the rest. This rearrangement joins TRBV29-1 to TRBJ2-7; maybe TRBD1 (5 bases). V was clipped by 1 base and J by 0 bases, with 10 bases between them. The CDR3 contains 14 residues. Per germline, CDR1 SQVTM and CDR2 ANQGSEA. CDR3 residues: CSVEGTSNSYEQYF. The sequenced CDR3 bases are TGCAGCGTTGAAGGGACATCTAACTCCTACGAG.